This TCR beta chain was sequenced for a study of blood T cell repertoires in COVID-19. Study-level background: Specimens from acute and convalescent COVID-19 originated in the United States, Italy and Spain. Sources were T cells, B-cell-depleted T cells, or PBMCs; the material itself was cDNA or gDNA.

In the authors' workflow: From reference gene primer amplification, estimates of nucleated cell counts were derived. Measured with immunoSEQ multiplex PCR; TCRdb has only the in-frame clones, and not every one. The V and J calls and the clone size are those of that table, but D and trimming were determined from the DNA. Of roughly 200,000 clones detected, approximately 81% appear once; the ten largest clones hold roughly a fifth. This CDR3 comprises 16 residues. The ends lost 2 bases at V and 0 bases at J; junction bases unmatched: 4. Germline V CDR1 and CDR2: SGHRS, YFSETQ. The TCR originated in a human donor in a cohort sampled during active COVID-19. The sequenced material came from peripheral blood. The chain employs TRBV5-1 and TRBJ2-2; 7 nucleotides agree with TRBD2. The CDR3 nucleotides are TGCGCCAGCAGCTTTAGCGGGCCCCCGAACACCGGGGAGCTGTTTTTT. This translates into CASSFSGPPNTGELFF.